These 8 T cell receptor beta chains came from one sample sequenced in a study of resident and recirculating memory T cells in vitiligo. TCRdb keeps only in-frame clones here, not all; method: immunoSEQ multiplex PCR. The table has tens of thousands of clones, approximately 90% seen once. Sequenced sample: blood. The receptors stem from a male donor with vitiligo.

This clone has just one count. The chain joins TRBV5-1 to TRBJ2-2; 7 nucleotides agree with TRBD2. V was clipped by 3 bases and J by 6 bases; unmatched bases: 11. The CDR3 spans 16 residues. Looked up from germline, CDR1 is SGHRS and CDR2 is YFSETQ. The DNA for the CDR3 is TGCGCCAGCAGCTCACCCCCCGGGGCGGGGGCCGGGGAGCTGTTTTTT. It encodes CASSSPPGAGAGELFF.

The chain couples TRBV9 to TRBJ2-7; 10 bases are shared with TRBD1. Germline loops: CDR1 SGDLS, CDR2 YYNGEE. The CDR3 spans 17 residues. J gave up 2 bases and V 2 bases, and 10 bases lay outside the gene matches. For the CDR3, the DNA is TGTGCCAGCAGCGTTGAAGAAACCGGGACAGGGGCCTACGAGCAGTACTTC. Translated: CASSVEETGTGAYEQYF.

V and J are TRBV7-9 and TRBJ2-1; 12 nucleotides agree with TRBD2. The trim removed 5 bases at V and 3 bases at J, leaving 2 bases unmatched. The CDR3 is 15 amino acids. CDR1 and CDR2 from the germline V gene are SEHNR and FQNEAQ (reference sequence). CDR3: CASSRLAGVYNEQFF. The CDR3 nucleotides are TGTGCCAGCAGCCGACTAGCGGGGGTCTACAATGAGCAGTTCTTC.

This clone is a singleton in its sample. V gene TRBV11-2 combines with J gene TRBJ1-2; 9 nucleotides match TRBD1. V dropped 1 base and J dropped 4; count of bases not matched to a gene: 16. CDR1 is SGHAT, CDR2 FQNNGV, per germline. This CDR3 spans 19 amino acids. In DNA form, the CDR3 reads TGTGCCAGCAGCTTAGTTGGGGGGACAGGGTTAACTGGAGGCTATGGCTACACCTTC. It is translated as CASSLVGGTGLTGGYGYTF.

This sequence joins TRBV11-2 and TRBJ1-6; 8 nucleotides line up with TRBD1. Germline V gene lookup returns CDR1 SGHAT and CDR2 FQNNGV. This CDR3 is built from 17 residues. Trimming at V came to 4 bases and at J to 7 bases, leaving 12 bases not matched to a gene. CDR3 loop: CASSSEDWTGTNSPLHF. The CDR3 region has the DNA TGTGCCAGCAGCTCGGAGGATTGGACAGGGACCAATTCACCCCTCCACTTT. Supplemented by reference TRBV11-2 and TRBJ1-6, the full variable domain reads EAGVAQSPRYKIIEKRQSVAFWCNPISGHATLYWYQQILGQGPKLLIQFQNNGVVDDSQLPKDRFSAERLKGVDSTLKIQPAKLEDSAVYLCASSSEDWTGTNSPLHFGNGTRLTVT.

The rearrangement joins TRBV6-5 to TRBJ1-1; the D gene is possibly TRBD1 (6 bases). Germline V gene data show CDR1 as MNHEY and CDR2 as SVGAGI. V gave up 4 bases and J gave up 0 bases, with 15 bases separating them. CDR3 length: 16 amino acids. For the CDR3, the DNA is TGTGCCAGCAGTTTACAAGGGGGATTTATGAACACTGAAGCTTTCTTT. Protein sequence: CASSLQGGFMNTEAFF.

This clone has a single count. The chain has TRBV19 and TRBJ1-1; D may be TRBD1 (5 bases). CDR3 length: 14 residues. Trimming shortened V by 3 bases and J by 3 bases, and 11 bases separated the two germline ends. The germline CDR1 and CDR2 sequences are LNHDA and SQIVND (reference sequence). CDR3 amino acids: CASSIWGGDTEAFF. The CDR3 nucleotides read TGTGCCAGTAGTATTTGGGGGGGAGACACTGAAGCTTTCTTT.

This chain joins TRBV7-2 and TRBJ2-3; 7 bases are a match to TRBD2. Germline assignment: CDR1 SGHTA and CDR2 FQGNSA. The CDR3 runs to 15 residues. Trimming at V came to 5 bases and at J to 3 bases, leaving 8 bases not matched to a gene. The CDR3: CASSPDGRGTDTQYF. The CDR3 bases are TGTGCCAGCAGCCCGGACGGGCGGGGGACAGATACGCAGTATTTT.